The 14 T cell receptor beta chains in this list originate from one sample, sequenced in a study of OX40 agonist ivuxolimab in advanced cancers. Sequencing was performed with immunoSEQ multiplex PCR; in TCRdb, only in-frame clones are kept and a portion is missing. The table has almost 90,000 clones, approximately 90% seen once. Specimen: CD4+ or CD8+ T cells sorted from blood, collected in a trial of the OX40 agonist ivuxolimab. Source of these receptors: an adult with an advanced solid tumor such as melanoma, head and neck, liver or kidney cancer.

The V and J genes are TRBV2 and TRBJ2-7, with D maybe TRBD2 (7 bases). The germline V gene has CDR1 SNHLY and CDR2 FYNNEI. V lost 8 bases and J lost 0, with 14 bases in between. The CDR3 length is 14 residues. For the CDR3, the DNA is TGTGCCAGCGGACGCGGGGGCGTCTCCTACGAGCAGTACTTC. Translated, it gives CASGRGGVSYEQYF.

The chain employs TRBV6-1 and TRBJ2-1; 7 bases fit TRBD1. The germline V gene has CDR1 MNHNS and CDR2 SASEGT. V lost 1 base to trimming and J lost 8 bases; unmatched junction nucleotides: 8. The CDR3 runs 15 residues. The chain's CDR3 is CASSEGVGGYDEQFF. CDR3 nucleotide sequence: TGTGCCAGCAGTGAAGGGGTAGGGGGCTATGATGAGCAGTTCTTC.

A few counts support this clone. This CDR3 reads CASSLLGDRDQQYF. DNA of the CDR3: TGCGCCAGCAGCCTCCTCGGTGACAGGGATCAGCAGTACTTC. The gene calls are TRBV4-1 and TRBJ2-7; TRBD1 aligns across 7 bases. The V gene end was trimmed by 4 bases and the J gene end by 8 bases; junction bases not matched to a gene: 11. The CDR3 covers 14 residues. Germline V gene data show CDR1 as MGHRA and CDR2 as YSYEKL.

The chain uses TRBV5-1 and TRBJ2-3; the D is unclear. The germline gives CDR1 SGHRS, CDR2 YFSETQ. CDR3 length: 17 amino acids. The ends were cut back, 2 bases at V and 0 bases at J, with 16 bases in the middle. CDR3 protein: CASSLSLTEISTDTQYF. The CDR3 nucleotides read TGCGCCAGCAGCTTAAGTTTAACAGAGATTAGCACAGATACGCAGTATTTT.

The CDR3 spells CASSVSPGAGTEAFF. For the CDR3, the DNA is TGTGCCAGCAGCGTATCCCCGGGGGCCGGCACTGAAGCTTTCTTT. The chain has TRBV11-2 and TRBJ1-1, with a weak D call TRBD1 (6 bases). Germline V gene data show CDR1 as SGHAT and CDR2 as FQNNGV. This CDR3 comprises 15 residues. The germline V and J ends were trimmed by 5 bases and 4 bases, with 17 bases remaining between them.

The chain uses TRBV4-1 and TRBJ1-5, with 8 bases fitting TRBD1. The V gene end was trimmed by 2 bases and the J gene end by 3 bases; junction bases not matched to a gene: 6. The CDR3 is 16 amino acids. Per germline, CDR1 MGHRA and CDR2 YSYEKL. The CDR3 region is CASSQSPGQDNQPQHF. The CDR3 coding sequence is TGCGCCAGCAGCCAATCTCCGGGACAGGACAATCAGCCCCAGCATTTT.

The chain joins TRBV10-3 to TRBJ1-1, with D tentatively TRBD1 (5 bases). CDR3 size: 16 residues. Trimming took off 3 bases at V and 1 base at J, with 15 bases between the two ends. Germline V gene lookup returns CDR1 ENHRY and CDR2 SYGVKD. This CDR3 is CAISDLLTGQNTEAFF. The CDR3 bases are TGTGCCATCAGTGACCTACTGACCGGACAGAACACTGAAGCTTTCTTT.

The rearrangement joins TRBV5-1 to TRBJ2-1; 7 positions agree with TRBD1. CDR1 SGHRS and CDR2 YFSETQ come from the germline V gene. Losses at the gene ends were 4 bases for V and 0 bases for J; bases not matched to a gene: 1. The CDR3 has 14 amino acids. DNA of the CDR3: TGCGCCAGCAGCCCAGGGGGCTCCTACAATGAGCAGTTCTTC. Amino acids: CASSPGGSYNEQFF.

The chain links TRBV20-1 to TRBJ2-7; 8 bases are shared with TRBD2. The CDR3 spans 11 residues. Germline loops: CDR1 DFQATT, CDR2 SNEGSKA (reference sequence). J lost 6 bases, V lost 3 bases, and 1 base had no gene match. In DNA form, the CDR3 reads TGCAGTGCTAGCGGGAGGGCCGAGCAGTACTTC. It codes for CSASGRAEQYF.

The chain uses TRBV11-2 and TRBJ2-7; maybe TRBD2 (5 bases). Germline V CDR1 and CDR2: SGHAT, FQNNGV. CDR3 length equals 15 residues. Between the trimmed V and J ends, which lost 1 base and 5 bases, there was a span of 15 bases. CDR3 region: CASSLVVASVHEQYF. CDR3 bases: TGTGCCAGCAGCTTAGTAGTAGCGTCGGTACACGAGCAGTACTTC.

This clone was counted between two and nine times. The chain joins TRBV29-1 to TRBJ1-2; D remains unclear. Trimming pared 4 bases from V and 6 bases from J, leaving 15 bases between. Germline assignment: CDR1 SQVTM and CDR2 ANQGSEA. CDR3 length: 13 residues. DNA for the CDR3: TGCAGCGTTGTTCGTCTGTGGGGTGATGGCTACACCTTC. This translates into CSVVRLWGDGYTF.

The rearrangement links TRBV27 to TRBJ2-1; TRBD2 might be the D (6 bases). Germline assignment: CDR1 MNHEY and CDR2 SMNVEV (reference sequence). Deletions cut 3 bases from V and 2 bases from J, with 17 bases between. The CDR3 is 17 amino acids. CDR3 loop: CASSLRFGGGAYNEQFF. DNA of the CDR3: TGTGCCAGCAGTTTGCGCTTTGGGGGAGGCGCCTACAATGAGCAGTTCTTC.

The chain carries TRBV18 and TRBJ2-5; tentatively, D is TRBD2 (5 bases). Germline V gene sequence: CDR1 KGHSH, CDR2 LQKENI. Trimming removed 2 bases at V and 0 bases at J, with 10 bases between. The CDR3 is 15 residues long. The CDR3 DNA sequence: TGTGCCAGCTCACCATTTACCGGGGACCAAGAGACCCAGTACTTC. This sequence encodes CASSPFTGDQETQYF.

The chain is built from TRBV2 and TRBJ2-5, with D maybe TRBD2 (7 bases). Germline V gene data show CDR1 as SNHLY and CDR2 as FYNNEI. The V end was cut by 8 bases, the J end by 2 bases, with 24 bases between. The CDR3 runs to 17 residues. The DNA for the CDR3 is TGTGCCAGCGCCCTCGCCGGGGGAGGGGGATGGCAAGAGACCCAGTACTTC. Protein product: CASALAGGGGWQETQYF.